This T cell receptor (beta chain) originates from a study of T cell repertoires in cytomegalovirus infection. Looking at the study overall: The authors relied on CMV epitopes, both recently identified HLA-C-restricted and well-studied HLA-B-restricted. Study-wide results and caveats: Of the TCR beta families, the public ones yielded a cumulative frequency that identified carriers of CMV plus the relevant HLA. Clonotype analysis showed dominance of the ex vivo response by HLA-C-restricted CMV-specific TCR beta clonotypes.

This CDR3 contains 16 residues. CDR1 is MNHEY, CDR2 SVGAGI, per germline. Trimming cost V 0 bases and J 2 bases, with 14 bases left between them. MiXCR, run by TCRdb on the reads, gives a single entry per CDR3 protein. There are approximately 89,000 distinct CDR3 sequences in the sample; under 30% occur only once, and roughly 50% lies in the top ten. This clonotype was detected a few times. No antigen is known for it. This receptor was taken from a human donor in good health (CMV status not recorded). Some clones in this sample may be carry-over from other donors' samples. The sample in question was CD8+ T cells from cultured PBMCs, obtained from culture after CMV antigen stimulation. This chain connects TRBV6-5 to TRBJ2-7; D could derive from TRBD1 or TRBD2 (5 bases each). CDR3 sequence: CASSYSVAGTPYEQYF. CDR3 bases: TGTGCCAGCAGTTACTCGGTGGCAGGGACCCCCTACGAGCAGTACTTC.